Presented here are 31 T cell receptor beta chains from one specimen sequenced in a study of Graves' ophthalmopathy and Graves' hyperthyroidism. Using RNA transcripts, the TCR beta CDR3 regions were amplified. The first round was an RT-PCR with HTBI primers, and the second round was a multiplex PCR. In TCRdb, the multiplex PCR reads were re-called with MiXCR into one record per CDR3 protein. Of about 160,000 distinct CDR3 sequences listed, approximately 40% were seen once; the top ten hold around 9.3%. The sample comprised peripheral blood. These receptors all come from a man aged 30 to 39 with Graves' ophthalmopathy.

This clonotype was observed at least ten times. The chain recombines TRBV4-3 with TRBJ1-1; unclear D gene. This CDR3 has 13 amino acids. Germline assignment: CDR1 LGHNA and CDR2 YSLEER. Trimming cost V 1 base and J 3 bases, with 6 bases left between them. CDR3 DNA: TGCGCCAGCAGCCAAGTGATGTACACTGAAGCTTTCTTT. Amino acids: CASSQVMYTEAFF.

CDR3 region: CASSPQEYANTEAFF. Written as DNA, the CDR3 is TGTGCCAGCAGTCCCCAGGAGTACGCGAACACTGAAGCTTTCTTT. This chain connects TRBV12-3 or TRBV12-4 to TRBJ1-1; no firm D call. V was clipped by 5 bases and J by 1 base, with 14 bases between them. The CDR3 has 15 residues.

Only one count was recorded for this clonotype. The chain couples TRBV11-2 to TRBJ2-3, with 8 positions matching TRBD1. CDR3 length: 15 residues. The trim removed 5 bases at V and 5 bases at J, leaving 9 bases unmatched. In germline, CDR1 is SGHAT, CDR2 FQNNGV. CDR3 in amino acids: CASSRLQGARDTQYF. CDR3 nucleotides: TGTGCCAGCAGCCGCCTTCAGGGGGCGAGAGATACGCAGTATTTT.

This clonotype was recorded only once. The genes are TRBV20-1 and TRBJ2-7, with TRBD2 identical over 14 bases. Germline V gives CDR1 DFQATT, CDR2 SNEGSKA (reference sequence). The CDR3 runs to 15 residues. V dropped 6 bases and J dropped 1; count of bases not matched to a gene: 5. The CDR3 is CSAGGLAGGSYEQYF. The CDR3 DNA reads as TGCAGTGCCGGAGGACTAGCGGGAGGTTCCTACGAGCAGTACTTC.

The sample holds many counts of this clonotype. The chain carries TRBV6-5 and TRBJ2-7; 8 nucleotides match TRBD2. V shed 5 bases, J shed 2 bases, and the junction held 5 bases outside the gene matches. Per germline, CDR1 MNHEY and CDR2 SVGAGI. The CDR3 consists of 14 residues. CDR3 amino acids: CASSPGLAAYEQYF. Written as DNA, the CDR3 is TGTGCCAGCAGTCCCGGACTAGCCGCCTACGAGCAGTACTTC.

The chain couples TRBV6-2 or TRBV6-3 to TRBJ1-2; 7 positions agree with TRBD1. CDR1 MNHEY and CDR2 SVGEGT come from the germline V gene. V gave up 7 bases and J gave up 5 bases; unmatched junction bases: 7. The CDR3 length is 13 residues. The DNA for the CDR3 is TGTGCCAGCACTCAAAGGGGGCCTTATGGCTACACCTTC. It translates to CASTQRGPYGYTF.

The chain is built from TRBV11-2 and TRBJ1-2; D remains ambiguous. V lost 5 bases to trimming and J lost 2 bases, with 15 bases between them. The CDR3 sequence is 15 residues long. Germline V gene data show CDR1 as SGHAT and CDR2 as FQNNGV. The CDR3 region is CASSVGLEDNYGYTF. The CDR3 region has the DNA TGTGCCAGCAGCGTCGGATTGGAGGACAACTATGGCTACACCTTC.

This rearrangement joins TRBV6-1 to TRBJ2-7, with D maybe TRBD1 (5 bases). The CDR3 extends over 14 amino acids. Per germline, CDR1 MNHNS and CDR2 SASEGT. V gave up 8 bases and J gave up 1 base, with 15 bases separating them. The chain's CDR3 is CASQGVVGSYEQYF. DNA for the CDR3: TGTGCCAGCCAGGGCGTCGTTGGTTCCTACGAGCAGTACTTC.

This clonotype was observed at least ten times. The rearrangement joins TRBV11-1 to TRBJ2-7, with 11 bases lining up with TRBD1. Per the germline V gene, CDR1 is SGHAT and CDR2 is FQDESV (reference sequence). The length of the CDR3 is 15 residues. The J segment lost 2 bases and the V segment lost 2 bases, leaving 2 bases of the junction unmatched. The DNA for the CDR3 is TGTGCCAGCAGCTTACGGGACAGGGGGGCCTACGAGCAGTACTTC. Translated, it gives CASSLRDRGAYEQYF.

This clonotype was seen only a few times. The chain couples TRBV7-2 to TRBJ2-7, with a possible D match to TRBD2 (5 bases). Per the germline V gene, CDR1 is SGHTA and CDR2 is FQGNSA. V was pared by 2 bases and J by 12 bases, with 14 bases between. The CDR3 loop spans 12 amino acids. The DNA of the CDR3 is TGTGCCAGCAGCTTATGGGGTGGGAGTCCGTACTTC. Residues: CASSLWGGSPYF.

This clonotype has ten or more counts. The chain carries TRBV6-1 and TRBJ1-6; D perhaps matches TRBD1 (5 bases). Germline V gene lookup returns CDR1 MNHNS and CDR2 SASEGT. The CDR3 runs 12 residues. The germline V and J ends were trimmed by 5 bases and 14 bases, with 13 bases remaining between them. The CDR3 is CASSRNRGTLHF. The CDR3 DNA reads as TGTGCCAGCAGTCGAAATCGGGGGACCCTCCACTTT.

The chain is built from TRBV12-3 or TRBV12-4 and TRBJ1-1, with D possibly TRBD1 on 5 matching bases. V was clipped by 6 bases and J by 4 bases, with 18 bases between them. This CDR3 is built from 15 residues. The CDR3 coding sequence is TGTGCCAGCAGCTTGCGTGGCAGGGTGAGCACTGAAGCTTTCTTT. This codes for CASSLRGRVSTEAFF.

CDR3 in amino acids: CASSDGGRYSNQPQHF. The CDR3 nucleotides read TGTGCCAGCAGTGACGGGGGCCGGTATAGCAATCAGCCCCAGCATTTT. The chain joins TRBV12-3 or TRBV12-4 to TRBJ1-5; D may be TRBD1 (6 bases). V was cut by 5 bases and J by 0 bases, with 14 bases left in between. The CDR3 is made up of 16 amino acids.

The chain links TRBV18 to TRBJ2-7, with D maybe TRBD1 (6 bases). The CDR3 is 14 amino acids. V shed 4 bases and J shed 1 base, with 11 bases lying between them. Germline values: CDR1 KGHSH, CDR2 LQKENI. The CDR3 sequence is CASSRTRGSYEQYF. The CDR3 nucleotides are TGTGCCAGCTCACGAACTAGGGGGTCCTACGAGCAGTACTTC. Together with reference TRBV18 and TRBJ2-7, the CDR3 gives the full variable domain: NAGVMQNPRHLVRRRGQEARLRCSPMKGHSHVYWYRQLPEEGLKFMVYLQKENIIDESGMPKERFSAEFPKEGPSILRIQQVVRGDSAAYFCASSRTRGSYEQYFGPGTRLTVT.

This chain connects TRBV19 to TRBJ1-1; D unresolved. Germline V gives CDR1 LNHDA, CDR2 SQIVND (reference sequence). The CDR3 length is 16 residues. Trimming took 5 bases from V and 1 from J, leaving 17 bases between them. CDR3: CASSGVNRQWNTEAFF. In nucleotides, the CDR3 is TGTGCCAGTAGTGGGGTGAATAGGCAGTGGAACACTGAAGCTTTCTTT.

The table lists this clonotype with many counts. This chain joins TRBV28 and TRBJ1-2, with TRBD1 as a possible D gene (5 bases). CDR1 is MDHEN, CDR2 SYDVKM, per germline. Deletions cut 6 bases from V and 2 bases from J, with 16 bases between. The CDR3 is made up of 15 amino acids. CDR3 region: CASRLSGTQNYGYTF. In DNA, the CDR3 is TGTGCCAGCAGGCTTTCCGGGACTCAGAACTATGGCTACACCTTC.

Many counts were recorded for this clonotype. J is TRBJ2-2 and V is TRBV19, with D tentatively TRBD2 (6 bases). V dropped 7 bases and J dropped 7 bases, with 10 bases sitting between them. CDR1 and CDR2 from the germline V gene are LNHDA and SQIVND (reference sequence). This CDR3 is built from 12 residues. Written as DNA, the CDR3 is TGTGCCAGTAATAGGGGAGGCGGGGAGCTGTTTTTT. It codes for CASNRGGGELFF.

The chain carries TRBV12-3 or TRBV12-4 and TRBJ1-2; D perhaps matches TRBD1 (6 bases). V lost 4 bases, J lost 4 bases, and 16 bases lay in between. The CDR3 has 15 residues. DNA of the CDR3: TGTGCCAGCAGTTGGTTGAGTGGGGACACCTATGGCTACACCTTC. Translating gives CASSWLSGDTYGYTF.

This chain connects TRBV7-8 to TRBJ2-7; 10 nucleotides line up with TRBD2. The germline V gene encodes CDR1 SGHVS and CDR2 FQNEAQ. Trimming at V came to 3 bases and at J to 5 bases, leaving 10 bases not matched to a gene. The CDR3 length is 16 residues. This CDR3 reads CASSLGLLAGEDEQYF. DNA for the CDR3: TGTGCCAGCAGCTTGGGGCTTCTAGCGGGAGAGGACGAGCAGTACTTC.

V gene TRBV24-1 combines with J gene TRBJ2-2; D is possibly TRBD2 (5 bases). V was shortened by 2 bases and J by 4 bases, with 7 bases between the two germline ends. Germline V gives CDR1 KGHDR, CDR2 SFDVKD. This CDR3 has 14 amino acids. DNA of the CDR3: TGTGCCACCAGTGATTCGGGATTCACCGGGGAGCTGTTTTTT. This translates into CATSDSGFTGELFF.

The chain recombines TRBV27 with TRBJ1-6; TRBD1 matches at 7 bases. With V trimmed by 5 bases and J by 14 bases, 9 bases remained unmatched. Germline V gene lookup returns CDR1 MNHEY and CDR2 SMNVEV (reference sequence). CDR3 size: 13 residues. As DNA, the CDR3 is TGTGCCAGCAGTACCACAGGGGTTATGGCCCTCCACTTT. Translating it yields CASSTTGVMALHF.

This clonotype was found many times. The CDR3 sequence is CASSFVPRQGNYGYTF. In DNA form, the CDR3 reads TGTGCCAGCAGCTTCGTCCCTAGACAGGGAAACTATGGCTACACCTTC. The chain joins TRBV11-2 to TRBJ1-2, with 7 bases matching TRBD1. The CDR3 runs to 16 residues. Unmatched junction bases numbered 9, after V lost 3 bases and J lost 2 bases. Germline CDR1 reads SGHAT; CDR2 reads FQNNGV.

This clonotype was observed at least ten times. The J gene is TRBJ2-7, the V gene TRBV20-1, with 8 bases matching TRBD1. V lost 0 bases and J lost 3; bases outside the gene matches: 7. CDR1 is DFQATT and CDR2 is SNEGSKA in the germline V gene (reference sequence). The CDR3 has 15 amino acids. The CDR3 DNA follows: TGCAGTGCTAGAGACCCCGGACAGGGAGGCTACGAGCAGTACTTC. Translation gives CSARDPGQGGYEQYF.

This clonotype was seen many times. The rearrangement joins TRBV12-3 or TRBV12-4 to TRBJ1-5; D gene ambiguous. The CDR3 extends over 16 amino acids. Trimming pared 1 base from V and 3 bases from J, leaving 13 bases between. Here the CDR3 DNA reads TGTGCCAGCAGTTTAGGGGCAGTCCGACACAATCAGCCCCAGCATTTT. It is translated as CASSLGAVRHNQPQHF.

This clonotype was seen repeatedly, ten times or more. CDR3 region: CASSEAGTGGYTF. The CDR3 nucleotides are TGTGCCAGCAGTGAAGCAGGCACAGGTGGCTACACCTTC. This chain joins TRBV6-1 and TRBJ1-2; D perhaps matches TRBD1 (5 bases). The germline gives CDR1 MNHNS, CDR2 SASEGT. Trimming removed 0 bases from V and 7 bases from J, with 9 bases in between. The CDR3 consists of 13 residues.

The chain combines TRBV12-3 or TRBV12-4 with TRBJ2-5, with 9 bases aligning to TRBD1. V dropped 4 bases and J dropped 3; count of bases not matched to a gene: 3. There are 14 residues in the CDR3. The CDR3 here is CASSYTGGEETQYF. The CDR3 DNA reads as TGTGCCAGCAGTTATACAGGGGGCGAAGAGACCCAGTACTTC.

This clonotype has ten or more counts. The CDR3 protein is CASGPPRSPLHF. Here the CDR3 DNA reads TGTGCCAGCGGGCCGCCTAGGTCACCCCTCCACTTT. The chain links TRBV9 to TRBJ1-6; D remains ambiguous. CDR1 is SGDLS and CDR2 is YYNGEE in the germline V gene. V was cut by 7 bases and J by 10 bases, with 12 bases left in between. The CDR3 has 12 amino acids.

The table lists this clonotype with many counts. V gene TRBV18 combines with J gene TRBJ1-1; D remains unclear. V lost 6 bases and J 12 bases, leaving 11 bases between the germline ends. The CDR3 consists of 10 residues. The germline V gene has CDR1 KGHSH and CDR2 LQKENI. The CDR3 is CASSNGMSFF. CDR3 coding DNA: TGTGCCAGCTCGAATGGGATGTCTTTCTTT. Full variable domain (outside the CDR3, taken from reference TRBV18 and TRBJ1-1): NAGVMQNPRHLVRRRGQEARLRCSPMKGHSHVYWYRQLPEEGLKFMVYLQKENIIDESGMPKERFSAEFPKEGPSILRIQQVVRGDSAAYFCASSNGMSFFGQGTRLTVV.

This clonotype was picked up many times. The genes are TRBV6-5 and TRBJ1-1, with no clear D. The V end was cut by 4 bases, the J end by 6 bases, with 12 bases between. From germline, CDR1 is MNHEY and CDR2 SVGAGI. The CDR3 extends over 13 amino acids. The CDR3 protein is CASSSPRISEAFF. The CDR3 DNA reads TGTGCCAGCAGTTCTCCCAGGATCTCTGAAGCTTTCTTT.

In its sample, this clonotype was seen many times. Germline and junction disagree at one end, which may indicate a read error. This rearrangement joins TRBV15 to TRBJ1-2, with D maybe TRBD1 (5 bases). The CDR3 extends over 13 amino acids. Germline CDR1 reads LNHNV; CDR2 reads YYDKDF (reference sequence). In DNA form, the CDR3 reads TGTGCCACCAGCAGAGGCCTTAGGACGGACACCAGCTTC. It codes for CATSRGLRTDTSF.

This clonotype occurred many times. In DNA form, the CDR3 reads TGTGCCAGCAGTTGGGGCAGGGGGGCCTACGAGCAGTACTTC. Its protein is CASSWGRGAYEQYF. The J gene is TRBJ2-7, the V gene TRBV12-3 or TRBV12-4, with TRBD1 as a possible D gene (7 bases). The CDR3 totals 14 residues. The V end was cut by 4 bases, the J end by 2 bases, with 12 bases between.